This TCR beta chain was captured in a study of T-cell reconstitution after alpha-beta-depleted transplantation in children. Study findings and constraints: From surviving recipient T cells and thymic progenitors came the high day-60 TCRbeta diversity observed in some patients. At around two months after transplant, the alpha-beta T cells were reportedly derived from several hundred expanded clones that came from non-depleted graft cells. After one year, T-cell counts and TCRbeta diversity mostly came from new T cells.

Per germline, CDR1 SGHRS and CDR2 YFSETQ. V trimming: 3 bases; J trimming: 0 bases; junction bases outside the gene matches: 6. There are 18 residues in the CDR3. Using unique molecular identifiers, the investigators prepared the TCRbeta library. Each CDR3 protein is one row after TCRdb ran MiXCR on the PCR reads. The table shows approximately 82,000 distinct CDR3 sequences, with 15% to 20% occurring only once. This clonotype appeared a few times. Its antigen is undetermined. This clonotype was sampled from a male patient between 2 and 15 years old who had a stem cell transplant for acute lymphoblastic leukemia, so the T cells may come from the graft donor. The material sequenced was PBMCs, mostly from graft donor cells, taken 360 days after TCRalphabeta/CD19-depleted stem cell transplant. The chain carries TRBV5-1 and TRBJ2-5; 15 positions match TRBD2. The DNA of the CDR3 is TGCGCCAGCAGCTCGGGGACTAGCGGGAGGTTGTACCAAGAGACCCAGTACTTC. It encodes CASSSGTSGRLYQETQYF.